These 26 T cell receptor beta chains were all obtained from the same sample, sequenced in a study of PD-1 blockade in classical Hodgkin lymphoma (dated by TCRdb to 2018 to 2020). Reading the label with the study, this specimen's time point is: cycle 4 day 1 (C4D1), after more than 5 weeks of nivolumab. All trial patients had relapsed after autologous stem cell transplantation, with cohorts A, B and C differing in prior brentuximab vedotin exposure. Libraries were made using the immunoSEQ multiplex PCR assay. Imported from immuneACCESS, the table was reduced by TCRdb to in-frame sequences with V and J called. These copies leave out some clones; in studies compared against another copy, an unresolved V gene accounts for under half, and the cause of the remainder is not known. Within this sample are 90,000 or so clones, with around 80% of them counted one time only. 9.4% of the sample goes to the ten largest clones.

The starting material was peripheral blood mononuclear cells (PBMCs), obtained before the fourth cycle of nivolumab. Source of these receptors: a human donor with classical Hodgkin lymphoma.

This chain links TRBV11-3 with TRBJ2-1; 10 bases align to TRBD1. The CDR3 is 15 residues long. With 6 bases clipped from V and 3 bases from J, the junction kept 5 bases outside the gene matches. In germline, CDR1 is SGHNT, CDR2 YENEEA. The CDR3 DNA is TGTGCCAGCAGTTTGGGACAGGGGCTCTACAATGAGCAGTTCTTC. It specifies CASSLGQGLYNEQFF.

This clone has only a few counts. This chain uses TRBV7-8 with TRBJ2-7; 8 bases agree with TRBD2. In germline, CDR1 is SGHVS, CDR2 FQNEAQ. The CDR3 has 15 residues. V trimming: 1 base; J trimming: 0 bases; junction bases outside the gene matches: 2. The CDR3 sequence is CASSLVGTSSYEQYF. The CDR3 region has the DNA TGTGCCAGCAGCTTAGTCGGGACTAGCTCCTACGAGCAGTACTTC.

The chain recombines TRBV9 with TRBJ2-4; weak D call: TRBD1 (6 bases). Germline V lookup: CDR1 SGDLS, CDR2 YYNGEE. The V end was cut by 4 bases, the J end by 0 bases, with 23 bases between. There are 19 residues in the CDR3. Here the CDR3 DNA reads TGTGCCAGCAGCCCCTCAGCCGGACAGCCCTCCCTAGCCAAAAACATTCAGTACTTC. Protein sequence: CASSPSAGQPSLAKNIQYF.

The CDR3 bases are TGTGCCAGCAGTTACTCGATGCGGGGCAAGAAAGGGGGCTACACCTTC. Translating gives CASSYSMRGKKGGYTF. J is TRBJ1-2 and V is TRBV6-5; D is possibly TRBD1 (5 bases). CDR3 size: 16 residues. Germline values: CDR1 MNHEY, CDR2 SVGAGI. Between the trimmed V and J ends, which lost 0 bases and 8 bases, there was a span of 19 bases.

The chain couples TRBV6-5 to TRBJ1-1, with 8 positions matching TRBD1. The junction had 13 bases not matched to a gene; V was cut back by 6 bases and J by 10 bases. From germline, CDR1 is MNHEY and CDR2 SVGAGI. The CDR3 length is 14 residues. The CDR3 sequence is CASRTGAGVLVAFF. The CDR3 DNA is TGTGCCAGCAGGACAGGGGCTGGGGTCCTGGTAGCTTTCTTT.

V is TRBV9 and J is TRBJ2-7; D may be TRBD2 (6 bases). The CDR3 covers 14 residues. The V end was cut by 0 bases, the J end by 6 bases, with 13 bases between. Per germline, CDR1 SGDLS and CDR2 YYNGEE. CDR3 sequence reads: CASSVVEGLGEQYF. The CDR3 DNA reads TGTGCCAGCAGCGTAGTGGAGGGGCTCGGCGAGCAGTACTTC.

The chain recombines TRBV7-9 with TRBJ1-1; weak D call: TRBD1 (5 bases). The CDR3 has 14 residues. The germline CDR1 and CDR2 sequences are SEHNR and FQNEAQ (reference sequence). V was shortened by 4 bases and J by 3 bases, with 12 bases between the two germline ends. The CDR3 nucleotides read TGTGCCAGCAGCTCCAGGGCCAGGGACACTGAAGCTTTCTTT. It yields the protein CASSSRARDTEAFF.

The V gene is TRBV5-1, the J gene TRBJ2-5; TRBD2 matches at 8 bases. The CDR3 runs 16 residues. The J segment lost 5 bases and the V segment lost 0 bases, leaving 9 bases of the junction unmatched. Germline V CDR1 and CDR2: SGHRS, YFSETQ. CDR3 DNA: TGCGCCAGCAGCTTGGGTCCGGGACTAGGGGGGGAGACCCAGTACTTC. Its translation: CASSLGPGLGGETQYF.

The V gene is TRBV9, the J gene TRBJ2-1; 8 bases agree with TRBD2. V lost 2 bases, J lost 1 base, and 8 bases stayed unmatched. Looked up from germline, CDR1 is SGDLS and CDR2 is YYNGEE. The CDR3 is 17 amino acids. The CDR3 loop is CASSVLGGAGSYNEQFF. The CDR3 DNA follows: TGTGCCAGCAGCGTCCTCGGGGGGGCCGGGTCCTACAATGAGCAGTTCTTC.

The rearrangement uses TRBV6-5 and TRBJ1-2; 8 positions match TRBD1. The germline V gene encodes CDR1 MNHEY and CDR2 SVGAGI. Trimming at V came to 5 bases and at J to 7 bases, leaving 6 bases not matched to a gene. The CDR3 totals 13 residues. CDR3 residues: CASSIRTGFGYTF. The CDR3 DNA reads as TGTGCCAGCAGTATCCGGACAGGGTTTGGCTACACCTTC.

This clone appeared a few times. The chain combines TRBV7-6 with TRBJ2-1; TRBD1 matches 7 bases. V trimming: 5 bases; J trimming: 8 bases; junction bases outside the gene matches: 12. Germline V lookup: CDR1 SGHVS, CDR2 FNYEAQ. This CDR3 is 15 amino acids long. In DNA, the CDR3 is TGTGCCAGCAGCCAAACAATGACAGGGTATCATGAGCAGTTCTTC. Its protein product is CASSQTMTGYHEQFF.

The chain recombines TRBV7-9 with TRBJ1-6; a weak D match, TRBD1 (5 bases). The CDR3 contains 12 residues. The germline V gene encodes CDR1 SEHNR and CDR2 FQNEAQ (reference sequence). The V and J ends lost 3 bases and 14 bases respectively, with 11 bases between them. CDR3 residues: CASSFPTETLHF. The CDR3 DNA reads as TGTGCCAGCAGCTTCCCGACAGAGACCCTCCACTTT.

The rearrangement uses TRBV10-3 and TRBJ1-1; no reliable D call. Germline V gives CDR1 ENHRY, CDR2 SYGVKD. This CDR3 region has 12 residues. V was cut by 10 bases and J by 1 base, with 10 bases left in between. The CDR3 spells CATGLTNTEAFF. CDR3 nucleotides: TGTGCCACCGGACTAACGAACACTGAAGCTTTCTTT.

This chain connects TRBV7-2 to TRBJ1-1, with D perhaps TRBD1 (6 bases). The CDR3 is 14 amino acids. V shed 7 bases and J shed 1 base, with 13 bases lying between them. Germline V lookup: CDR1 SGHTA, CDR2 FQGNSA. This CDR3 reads CASTQGGPNTEAFF. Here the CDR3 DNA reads TGTGCCAGCACCCAAGGGGGGCCGAACACTGAAGCTTTCTTT.

This CDR3 is CASSWAPGRAYGEQYF. Written as DNA, the CDR3 is TGCGCCAGCAGCTGGGCCCCGGGACGGGCTTATGGCGAGCAGTACTTC. V gene TRBV5-1 combines with J gene TRBJ2-7; the D gene could be TRBD1 or TRBD2 (5 bases each). Germline CDR1 SGHRS, CDR2 YFSETQ. This CDR3 has 16 amino acids. V shed 3 bases and J shed 6 bases, with 22 bases lying between them. Filled out from reference TRBV5-1 and TRBJ2-7, the complete variable domain reads KAGVTQTPRYLIKTRGQQVTLSCSPISGHRSVSWYQQTPGQGLQFLFEYFSETQRNKGNFPGRFSGRQFSNSRSEMNVSTLELGDSALYLCASSWAPGRAYGEQYFGPGTRLTVT.

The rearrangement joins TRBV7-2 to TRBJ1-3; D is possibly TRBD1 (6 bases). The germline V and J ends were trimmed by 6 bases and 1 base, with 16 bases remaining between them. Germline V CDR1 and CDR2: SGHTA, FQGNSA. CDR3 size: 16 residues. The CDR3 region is CASRARTGFSGNTIYF. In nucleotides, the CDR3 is TGTGCCAGCAGGGCACGTACAGGGTTTTCTGGAAACACCATATATTTT.

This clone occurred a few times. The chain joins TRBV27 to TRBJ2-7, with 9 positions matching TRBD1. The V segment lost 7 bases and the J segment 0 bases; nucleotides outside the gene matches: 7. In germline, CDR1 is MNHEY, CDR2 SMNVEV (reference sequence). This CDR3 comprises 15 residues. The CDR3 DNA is TGTGCCAGCAAGATACAGGGGGCGACCTCCTACGAGCAGTACTTC. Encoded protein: CASKIQGATSYEQYF.

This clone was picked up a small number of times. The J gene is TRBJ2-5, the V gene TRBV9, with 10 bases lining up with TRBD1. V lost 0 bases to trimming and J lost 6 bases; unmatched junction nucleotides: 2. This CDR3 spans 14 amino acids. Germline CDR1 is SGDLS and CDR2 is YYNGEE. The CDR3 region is CASSVGQGAQTQYF. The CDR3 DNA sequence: TGTGCCAGCAGCGTAGGACAGGGGGCACAGACCCAGTACTTC.

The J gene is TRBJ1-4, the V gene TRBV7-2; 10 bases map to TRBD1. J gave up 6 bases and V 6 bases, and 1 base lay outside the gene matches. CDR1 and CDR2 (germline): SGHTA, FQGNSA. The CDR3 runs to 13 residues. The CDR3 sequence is CASRTGGYEKLFF. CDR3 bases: TGTGCCAGCAGGACAGGGGGCTATGAAAAACTGTTTTTT.

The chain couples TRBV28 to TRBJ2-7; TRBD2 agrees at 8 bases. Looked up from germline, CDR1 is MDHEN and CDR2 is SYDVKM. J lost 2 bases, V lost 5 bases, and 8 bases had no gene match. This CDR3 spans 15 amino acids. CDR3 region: CASSRPGGRAYEQYF. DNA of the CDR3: TGTGCCAGCAGTCGACCGGGGGGGAGGGCCTACGAGCAGTACTTC.

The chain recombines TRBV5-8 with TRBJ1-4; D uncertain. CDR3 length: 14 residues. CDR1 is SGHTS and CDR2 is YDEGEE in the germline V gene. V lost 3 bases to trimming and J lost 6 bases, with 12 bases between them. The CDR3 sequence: CASSSAGAYEKLFF. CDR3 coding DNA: TGTGCCAGCAGCTCGGCAGGAGCATATGAAAAACTGTTTTTT.

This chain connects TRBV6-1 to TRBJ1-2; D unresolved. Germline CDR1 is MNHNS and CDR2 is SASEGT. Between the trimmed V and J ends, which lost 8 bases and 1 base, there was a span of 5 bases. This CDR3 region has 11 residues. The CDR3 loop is CASLLNYGYTF. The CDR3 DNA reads TGTGCCAGCCTGCTTAACTATGGCTACACCTTC.

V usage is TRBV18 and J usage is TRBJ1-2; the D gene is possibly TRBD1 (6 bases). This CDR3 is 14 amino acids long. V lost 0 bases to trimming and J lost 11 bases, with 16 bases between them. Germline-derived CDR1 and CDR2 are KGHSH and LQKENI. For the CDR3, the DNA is TGTGCCAGCTCACCACCGGCCAGGGGTGCCTCATACACCTTC. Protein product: CASSPPARGASYTF.

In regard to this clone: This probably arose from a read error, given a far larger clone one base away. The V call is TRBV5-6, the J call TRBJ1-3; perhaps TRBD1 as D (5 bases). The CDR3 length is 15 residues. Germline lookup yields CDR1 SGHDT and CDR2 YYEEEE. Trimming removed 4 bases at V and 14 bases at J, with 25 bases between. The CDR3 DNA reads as TGTGCCAGCAGCCAAGACCGGGACTCCAGCTCCCTTTTATATTTT. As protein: CASSQDRDSSSLLYF.

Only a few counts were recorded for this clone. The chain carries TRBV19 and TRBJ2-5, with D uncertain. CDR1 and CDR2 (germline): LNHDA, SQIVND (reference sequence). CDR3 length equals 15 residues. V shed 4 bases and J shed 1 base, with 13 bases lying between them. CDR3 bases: TGTGCCAGTAGTAAAGGAAGGGCCTCCCAAGAGACCCAGTACTTC. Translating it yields CASSKGRASQETQYF.

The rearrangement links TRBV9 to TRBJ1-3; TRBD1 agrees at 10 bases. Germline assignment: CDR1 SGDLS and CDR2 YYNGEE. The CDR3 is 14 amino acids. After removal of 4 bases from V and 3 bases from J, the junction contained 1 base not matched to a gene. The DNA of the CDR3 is TGTGCCAGCAGCAGGGACAGGGGTGGAAACACCATATATTTT. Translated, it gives CASSRDRGGNTIYF. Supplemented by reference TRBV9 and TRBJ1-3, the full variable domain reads DSGVTQTPKHLITATGQRVTLRCSPRSGDLSVYWYQQSLDQGLQFLIQYYNGEERAKGNILERFSAQQFPDLHSELNLSSLELGDSALYFCASSRDRGGNTIYFGEGSWLTVV.